These T cell receptor beta chains were read from a single sample in a study of T cell changes during pregnancy in multiple sclerosis. The repertoire was sequenced with immunoSEQ multiplex PCR; TCRdb's copy has only in-frame clones and lacks some. The sample includes roughly 80,000 clones, 90% to 95% seen only once; the top ten take 2.6%. The input for sequencing was peripheral blood, taken before pregnancy. The receptors shown here come from a female donor with multiple sclerosis, enrolled in a pregnancy study. Both conserved end residues are trimmed from each CDR3. Not every row has a clone size; where given, it reads once, few, many or a size class.

clone size	V gene	J gene	CDR3 protein
-	TRBV7-8	TRBJ1-4	ASSQFTTNEKLF
-	TRBV9	TRBJ1-2	ASSAQSGIDYGYT
-	TRBV7-2	TRBJ1-1	ASSPARGGNTEAF
-	TRBV11-1	TRBJ1-1	ASSLEGVTMNTEAF
once	TRBV5-4	TRBJ2-1	ASSYGLAGGLNEQF
-	TRBV27	TRBJ2-1	ASSPGGAPYNEQF
-	TRBV7-6	TRBJ2-2	ASRRDTGELF
-	TRBV5-1	TRBJ2-2	ASSSGQNTGELF
-	TRBV7-8	TRBJ2-1	ASSLQGQAEF
-	TRBV19	TRBJ1-3	AASPGGTGNTIY
-	TRBV18	TRBJ2-5	ASSPPTTGLETQY
-	TRBV5-1	TRBJ1-3	ASSLDSLSGNTIY
-	TRBV19	TRBJ2-2	ASSYIRRDVGELF
-	TRBV5-4	TRBJ2-7	ASSLSGASPRGYEQY
-	TRBV10-3	TRBJ1-2	AISDGRGIYGYT
-	TRBV6-5	TRBJ1-4	ASSLLQGAKKLF
-	TRBV9	TRBJ2-5	ASSVVSGETQY
-	TRBV18	TRBJ2-7	ASSPRESTYEQY
-	TRBV7-9	TRBJ2-1	ASSQGANEQF
once	TRBV6-6	TRBJ1-1	ASSYEVVGSSEAF
-	TRBV6-5	TRBJ2-7	ASSSGQGKY
-	TRBV19	TRBJ2-3	ASSGTASRTDTQY
-	TRBV5-4	TRBJ1-1	ASSYRTGLNTEAF
-	TRBV25-1	TRBJ2-7	ASSVSYEQY
once	TRBV15	TRBJ2-7	ATSRAGGSSYEQY
medium-sized	TRBV2	TRBJ2-7	ASSLPGVYEQY
-	TRBV5-1	TRBJ1-1	ASSQNRGREAF
-	TRBV27	TRBJ1-1	ASSLIGGSRAF
-	TRBV7-9	TRBJ2-7	ASSQYWAGEQY
-	TRBV7-2	TRBJ2-3	ASSSRNSADTQY
-	TRBV19	TRBJ2-2	ASGTGGITGELF
-	TRBV30	TRBJ1-2	AWSYLGGGYT
-	TRBV4-1	TRBJ1-5	ASSPRDLRVSNQPQH
-	TRBV28	TRBJ1-1	ASLTDRGTEAF
-	TRBV6-5	TRBJ2-5	ASRLIQGETQY
-	TRBV7-9	TRBJ2-3	ASSRARRNSGRLDTQY